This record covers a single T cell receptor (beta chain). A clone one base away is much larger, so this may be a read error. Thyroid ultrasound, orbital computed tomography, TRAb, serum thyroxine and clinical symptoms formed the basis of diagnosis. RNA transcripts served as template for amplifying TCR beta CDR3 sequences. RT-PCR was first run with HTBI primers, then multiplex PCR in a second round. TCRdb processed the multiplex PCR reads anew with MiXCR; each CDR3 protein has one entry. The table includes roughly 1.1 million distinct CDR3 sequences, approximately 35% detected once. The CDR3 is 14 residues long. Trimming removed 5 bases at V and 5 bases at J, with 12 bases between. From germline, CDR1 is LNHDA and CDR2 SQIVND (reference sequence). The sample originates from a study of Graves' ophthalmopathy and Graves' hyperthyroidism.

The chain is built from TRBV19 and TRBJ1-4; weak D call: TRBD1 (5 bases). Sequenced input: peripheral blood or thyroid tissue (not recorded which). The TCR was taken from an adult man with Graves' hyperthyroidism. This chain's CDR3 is CASSLPGLNEKLFF. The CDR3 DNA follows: TGTGCCAGTAGTCTACCGGGGCTGAATGAAAAACTGTTTTTT.